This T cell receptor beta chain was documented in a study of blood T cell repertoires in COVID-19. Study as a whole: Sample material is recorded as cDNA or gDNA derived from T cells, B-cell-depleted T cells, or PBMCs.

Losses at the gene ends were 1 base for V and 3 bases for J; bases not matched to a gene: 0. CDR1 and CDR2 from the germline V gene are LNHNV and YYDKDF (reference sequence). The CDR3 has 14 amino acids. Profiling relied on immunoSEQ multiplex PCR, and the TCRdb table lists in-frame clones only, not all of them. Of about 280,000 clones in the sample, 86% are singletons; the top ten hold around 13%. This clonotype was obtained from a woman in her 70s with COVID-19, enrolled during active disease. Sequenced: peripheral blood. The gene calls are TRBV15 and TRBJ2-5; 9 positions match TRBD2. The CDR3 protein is CATSRGGGEETQYF. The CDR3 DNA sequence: TGTGCCACCAGCAGAGGCGGGGGGGAAGAGACCCAGTACTTC.